These 27 T cell receptor beta chains came from one sample sequenced in a study of cytomegalovirus exposure and HLA in healthy donors. Vbeta (60) and Jbeta (13) primers were used in the PCR. Libraries were prepared by immunoSEQ multiplex PCR; TCRdb keeps only in-frame clonotypes and omits some of them. The sample holds about 200,000 clones, about 77% seen once. Sequencing was done on a sample of PBMCs. The source of these receptors is a woman aged 25 to 45 in good health and CMV-seronegative.

This sequence joins TRBV28 and TRBJ2-7, with 10 bases lining up with TRBD1. The CDR3 is 16 residues long. CDR1 MDHEN and CDR2 SYDVKM come from the germline V gene. V gave up 4 bases and J gave up 3 bases; unmatched junction bases: 9. The CDR3 region is CASSSRGTGVLYEQYF. Written as DNA, the CDR3 is TGTGCCAGCAGTTCCCGCGGGACAGGGGTACTCTACGAGCAGTACTTC.

V and J are TRBV18 and TRBJ1-1, with TRBD1 matching 7 bases. The CDR3 sequence is 15 residues long. Germline V gene data show CDR1 as KGHSH and CDR2 as LQKENI. J lost 4 bases, V lost 0 bases, and 5 bases had no gene match. This chain's CDR3 is CASSPPYRGFTEAFF. The CDR3 region has the DNA TGTGCCAGCTCACCACCGTACAGGGGATTCACTGAAGCTTTCTTT.

The chain recombines TRBV6-5 with TRBJ1-1; maybe TRBD1 (5 bases). This CDR3 spans 16 amino acids. Trimming shortened V by 2 bases and J by 1 base, and 14 bases separated the two germline ends. Germline V CDR1 and CDR2: MNHEY, SVGAGI. The CDR3 DNA reads as TGTGCCAGCAGTTACCAACTAACGACAGAGAACACTGAAGCTTTCTTT. This sequence encodes CASSYQLTTENTEAFF.

This chain uses TRBV6-6 with TRBJ1-6, with TRBD1 matching over 7 bases. V lost 6 bases to trimming and J lost 9 bases; unmatched junction nucleotides: 11. This CDR3 spans 15 amino acids. CDR1 is MNHNY and CDR2 is SVGAGI in the germline V gene (reference sequence). CDR3 in amino acids: CASRGTDRSASPLHF. The CDR3 region has the DNA TGTGCCAGCAGGGGAACGGACAGGAGCGCTTCACCCCTCCACTTT.

The chain links TRBV7-9 to TRBJ2-1; 8 nucleotides match TRBD2. The CDR3 has 17 residues. Losses at the gene ends were 5 bases for V and 0 bases for J; bases not matched to a gene: 9. In germline, CDR1 is SEHNR, CDR2 FQNEAQ (reference sequence). CDR3 nucleotides: TGTGCCAGCAGCCAAGGCGGGGGGTCGAGCTCCTACAATGAGCAGTTCTTC. Encoded protein: CASSQGGGSSSYNEQFF.

V usage is TRBV18 and J usage is TRBJ2-7; possibly TRBD2 for D (5 bases). The CDR3 loop spans 14 amino acids. Trimming took off 1 base at V and 0 bases at J, with 7 bases between the two ends. CDR1 and CDR2 (germline): KGHSH, LQKENI. The CDR3 reads CASSPLGVSYEQYF. The DNA for the CDR3 is TGTGCCAGCTCACCACTCGGGGTCTCCTACGAGCAGTACTTC. The variable domain in full, completed from reference TRBV18 and TRBJ2-7, reads NAGVMQNPRHLVRRRGQEARLRCSPMKGHSHVYWYRQLPEEGLKFMVYLQKENIIDESGMPKERFSAEFPKEGPSILRIQQVVRGDSAAYFCASSPLGVSYEQYFGPGTRLTVT.

CDR3 loop: CASSLRQGDYGYTF. The CDR3 coding sequence is TGTGCCAGCAGCTTAAGACAGGGGGACTATGGCTACACCTTC. The V gene is TRBV7-9, the J gene TRBJ1-2; 9 positions agree with TRBD1. This CDR3 is built from 14 residues. Germline CDR1 reads SEHNR; CDR2 reads FQNEAQ (reference sequence). Losses at the gene ends were 2 bases for V and 3 bases for J; bases not matched to a gene: 1. Filled out from reference TRBV7-9 and TRBJ1-2, the complete variable domain reads DTGVSQNPRHKITKRGQNVTFRCDPISEHNRLYWYRQTLGQGPEFLTYFQNEAQLEKSRLLSDRFSAERPKGSFSTLEIQRTEQGDSAMYLCASSLRQGDYGYTFGSGTRLTVV.

This clone occurred once. The gene calls are TRBV9 and TRBJ1-2, with 9 bases fitting TRBD1. There are 17 residues in the CDR3. Germline V gene data show CDR1 as SGDLS and CDR2 as YYNGEE. Unmatched junction bases numbered 13, after V lost 3 bases and J lost 4 bases. CDR3 region: CASSADPDRGWAYGYTF. CDR3 in DNA: TGTGCCAGCAGCGCAGATCCCGACAGGGGGTGGGCCTATGGCTACACCTTC.

The J gene is TRBJ2-7, the V gene TRBV7-8; TRBD2 aligns across 14 bases. J lost 0 bases, V lost 3 bases, and 7 bases had no gene match. There are 18 residues in the CDR3. Germline V gene lookup returns CDR1 SGHVS and CDR2 FQNEAQ. The CDR3 is CASSLGLAGAGASYEQYF. DNA for the CDR3: TGTGCCAGCAGCTTGGGACTAGCGGGAGCTGGGGCCTCCTACGAGCAGTACTTC.

The chain couples TRBV7-9 to TRBJ2-5; D is possibly TRBD2 (6 bases). Deletions cut 0 bases from V and 1 base from J, with 12 bases between. The CDR3 has 16 residues. Germline-derived CDR1 and CDR2 are SEHNR and FQNEAQ (reference sequence). CDR3 residues: CASSLAAGSPQETQYF. In DNA form, the CDR3 reads TGTGCCAGCAGCTTAGCGGCCGGGAGCCCCCAAGAGACCCAGTACTTC.

CDR3 sequence (DNA): TGTGCCAGCAGTGAAGCGGGCCAGGGTTGGAATCAGCCCCAGCATTTT. Its translation: CASSEAGQGWNQPQHF. The chain carries TRBV6-1 and TRBJ1-5, with a tentative D call TRBD1 (5 bases). This CDR3 comprises 16 residues. Trimming took 0 bases from V and 4 from J, leaving 13 bases between them. Germline assignment: CDR1 MNHNS and CDR2 SASEGT.

This rearrangement joins TRBV5-6 to TRBJ1-3; 8 nucleotides agree with TRBD1. This CDR3 contains 14 residues. In germline, CDR1 is SGHDT, CDR2 YYEEEE. V shed 4 bases, J shed 7 bases, and the junction held 7 bases outside the gene matches. CDR3 nucleotides: TGTGCCAGCAGCCAGACGACAGGGGCGAACACCATATATTTT. Translating it yields CASSQTTGANTIYF.

This rearrangement joins TRBV6-1 to TRBJ2-7; 14 nucleotides match TRBD2. Germline V gene data show CDR1 as MNHNS and CDR2 as SASEGT. Trimming took 8 bases from V and 5 from J; bases not matched to a gene: 5. CDR3 size: 14 residues. CDR3 in DNA: TGTGCCAGCTCGGGACTAGCGGGAGTCAACGAGCAGTACTTC. Amino acids: CASSGLAGVNEQYF.

This CDR3 is CASRGFDPRGSYNSPLHF. CDR3 nucleotides: TGTGCCAGCAGGGGGTTCGACCCCCGGGGCTCCTATAATTCACCCCTCCACTTT. This rearrangement joins TRBV25-1 to TRBJ1-6; D remains unclear. The CDR3 runs to 18 residues. V was clipped by 6 bases and J by 0 bases, with 18 bases between them. Germline CDR1 is MGHDK and CDR2 is SYGVNS.

This clone was picked up a small number of times. Within the sample, other DNA sequences also encode this same CDR3. This rearrangement joins TRBV19 to TRBJ2-1; possible D gene TRBD1, 5 bases. CDR1 is LNHDA, CDR2 SQIVND, per germline (reference sequence). V lost 3 bases and J lost 2, with 8 bases in between. The CDR3 extends over 14 amino acids. The CDR3, as DNA: TGTGCCAGTAGTATTGGCAGGGCCTACAATGAGCAGTTCTTC. This sequence encodes CASSIGRAYNEQFF.

The sample holds a few counts of this clone. The chain joins TRBV10-3 to TRBJ1-1; maybe TRBD1 (6 bases). The CDR3 contains 14 residues. The V gene's germline CDR1 is ENHRY and CDR2 SYGVKD. The V and J ends lost 2 bases and 2 bases respectively, with 9 bases between them. CDR3 loop: CAISERTDNTEAFF. The CDR3 coding sequence is TGTGCCATCAGTGAGAGGACAGATAACACTGAAGCTTTCTTT.

The genes are TRBV27 and TRBJ2-1; 7 nucleotides align to TRBD1. Per the germline V gene, CDR1 is MNHEY and CDR2 is SMNVEV (reference sequence). The CDR3 spans 15 residues. V gave up 8 bases and J gave up 5 bases; unmatched junction bases: 12. The DNA for the CDR3 is TGTGCCAGCCATGAACTCGGGACAGACAACAATGAGCAGTTCTTC. It translates to CASHELGTDNNEQFF.

The chain joins TRBV28 to TRBJ1-1; 11 positions match TRBD1. With V trimmed by 4 bases and J by 3 bases, 1 base remained unmatched. The CDR3 covers 14 residues. Germline CDR1 reads MDHEN; CDR2 reads SYDVKM. In DNA, the CDR3 is TGTGCCAGCAGTTCGGGACAGGGGGACACTGAAGCTTTCTTT. It is translated as CASSSGQGDTEAFF.

This clone was observed a few times. Other DNA sequences in this sample translate to the same CDR3. The chain is built from TRBV5-1 and TRBJ2-3, with TRBD1 as a possible D gene (5 bases). V was shortened by 0 bases and J by 1 base, with 6 bases between the two germline ends. Germline CDR1 and CDR2: SGHRS and YFSETQ. This CDR3 is 14 amino acids long. In nucleotides, the CDR3 is TGCGCCAGCAGCTTGGTCAGGGGCACAGATACGCAGTATTTT. As protein: CASSLVRGTDTQYF.

The count of this clone is one. The CDR3 DNA is TGTGCCAGTAGTATAGGAACAGGGAACTATGGCTACACCTTC. Residues: CASSIGTGNYGYTF. The J gene is TRBJ1-2, the V gene TRBV19; D possibly corresponds to TRBD1 (6 bases). The germline V and J ends were trimmed by 1 base and 2 bases, with 8 bases remaining between them. CDR1 is LNHDA and CDR2 is SQIVND in the germline V gene (reference sequence). The CDR3 spans 14 residues.

The chain has TRBV5-1 and TRBJ2-4, with D perhaps matching TRBD2 (6 bases). In germline, CDR1 is SGHRS, CDR2 YFSETQ. CDR3 length: 14 amino acids. The V gene lost 0 bases and the J gene lost 7 bases, with 11 bases spanning the gap. CDR3 in amino acids: CASSLARESNIQYF. CDR3 bases: TGCGCCAGCAGCTTGGCCCGGGAGAGCAACATTCAGTACTTC.

The CDR3 sequence: CASSTLTGAGLSYEQYF. Written as DNA, the CDR3 is TGTGCCAGTTCCACTCTAACAGGGGCCGGTCTCTCCTACGAGCAGTACTTC. This rearrangement joins TRBV19 to TRBJ2-7, with 7 bases matching TRBD1. Losses at the gene ends were 8 bases for V and 0 bases for J; bases not matched to a gene: 16. CDR1 LNHDA and CDR2 SQIVND come from the germline V gene (reference sequence). The CDR3 totals 17 residues.

The chain couples TRBV5-1 to TRBJ2-1; 8 bases are a match to TRBD2. Germline V gives CDR1 SGHRS, CDR2 YFSETQ. The junction had 10 bases not matched to a gene; V was cut back by 4 bases and J by 7 bases. The CDR3 length is 15 residues. The CDR3 spells CASSPPPGLENEQFF. CDR3 bases: TGCGCCAGCAGCCCCCCTCCGGGACTAGAGAATGAGCAGTTCTTC.

The chain recombines TRBV20-1 with TRBJ2-7, with D unclear. The CDR3 loop spans 11 amino acids. Germline-derived CDR1 and CDR2 are DFQATT and SNEGSKA (reference sequence). The V end was cut by 3 bases, the J end by 1 base, with 4 bases between. The CDR3 loop is CSASRSYEQYF. The CDR3 DNA reads TGCAGTGCTAGCAGGTCCTACGAGCAGTACTTC.

This clone was seen only a few times. The chain couples TRBV7-9 to TRBJ1-1; D is possibly TRBD1 (5 bases). Germline CDR1 reads SEHNR; CDR2 reads FQNEAQ (reference sequence). There are 13 residues in the CDR3. Trimming removed 3 bases from V and 8 bases from J, with 13 bases in between. Here the CDR3 DNA reads TGTGCCAGCAGCTTGCTCAGGGCGCGGGAAGCTTTCTTT. As protein: CASSLLRAREAFF.

This clone was detected once. One junction end does not reproduce the germline sequence, and a read error may be involved. The rearrangement uses TRBV5-1 and TRBJ2-2, with D possibly matching TRBD2 (7 bases). Per the germline V gene, CDR1 is SGHRS and CDR2 is YFSETQ. This CDR3 is 17 amino acids long. The CDR3 reads CASSLGGRGAKTGELFF. CDR3 sequence (DNA): TGCGCCAGCAGCTTGGGGGGCCGGGGGGCGAAGACCGGGGAGCTGTTTTTT.

The CDR3 spells CASSLAGVAGELFF. The CDR3 DNA sequence: TGCGCCAGCAGCTTGGCCGGGGTTGCCGGGGAGCTGTTTTTT. The gene calls are TRBV5-1 and TRBJ2-2; a weak D match, TRBD2 (5 bases). The CDR3 spans 14 residues. The germline gives CDR1 SGHRS, CDR2 YFSETQ. Between the trimmed V and J ends, which lost 0 bases and 6 bases, there was a span of 9 bases.